This T cell receptor beta chain originates from a study of identical twins. The CDR3 is made up of 15 amino acids. The germline V gene encodes CDR1 ENHRY and CDR2 SYGVKD. The V and J ends lost 6 bases and 2 bases, in that order; junction bases with no gene match: 9. This clonotype was counted between two and nine times. TCRdb independently ran MiXCR on the 5' RACE reads; one entry per CDR3 protein. The data show some 900,000 distinct CDR3 sequences, with around 12% seen just once and roughly 1.5% held by the top ten. This sample also appeared in a second study, on yellow fever vaccine responses in identical twins.

Sequenced input: PBMCs. The chain carries TRBV10-3 and TRBJ2-5, with 7 bases matching TRBD2. The sequence was obtained from a woman aged 18-30 years in good health. The CDR3 sequence: CAIRGQGLEQETQYF. The DNA of the CDR3 is TGTGCCATCAGGGGCCAAGGACTAGAACAAGAGACCCAGTACTTC.